This T cell receptor (beta chain) stems from a study of blood T cell repertoires in COVID-19. Study-wide background: Acute and convalescent COVID-19 specimens originated in the United States, Italy and Spain. In each case, the material was cDNA or gDNA derived from T cells, B-cell-depleted T cells, or PBMCs.

This CDR3 is built from 14 residues. Germline values: CDR1 SGHRS, CDR2 YFSETQ. Between the trimmed V and J ends, which lost 2 bases and 1 base, there was a span of 9 bases. Authors' analysis steps: Researchers report that nucleated cell counts were estimated from reference gene primer amplification. Sequenced by immunoSEQ multiplex PCR; TCRdb stores in-frame clones only, minus some. Clone size and the V and J calls come from that table; the DNA yielded D and trimming. The repertoire has fewer than 500,000 clones, 80% to 90% of them found once; the top ten carry 4.3%. This TCR derives from a woman under 40 with acute or convalescent COVID-19. Input material: peripheral blood. The chain couples TRBV5-1 to TRBJ2-5; the D gene is possibly TRBD1 (6 bases). This chain's CDR3 is CASSFRTVQETQYF. The CDR3 DNA sequence: TGCGCCAGCAGCTTTCGGACAGTCCAAGAGACCCAGTACTTC.